The rows below give T cell receptor beta chains drawn from one sample of a study of shared clonotypes between healthy human individuals. Some clones are missing from TCRdb's copy, which holds only in-frame ones; the method was immunoSEQ multiplex PCR. Of over 700,000 clones in the sample, just under 75% were seen once. Material: memory CD4+ T cells sorted from blood. All receptors come from a woman between 25 and 40 years old in good health. Both conserved end residues are part of each CDR3. Fields, in order: D gene, J gene, clone size, V gene, CDR3 DNA, CDR3 protein. D genes are given only for firm matches. Clone size is stated in some rows and not others, as once, few, many or a class when expanded.

>TRBD2|TRBJ2-1|NA|TRBV10-1
TGCGCCAGCACCCCGGGGGGAGCGGGAGCGGAGAATGAGCAGTTCTTC
CASTPGGAGAENEQFF
>TRBD2|TRBJ2-1|many|TRBV11-2
TGTGCCAGCAGTCAGACCCGGGGACTAGCCACCTACAATGAGCAGTTCTTC
CASSQTRGLATYNEQFF
>NA|TRBJ1-1|NA|TRBV5-1
TGCGCCAGCAGCCTTAGGACGGTGAACACTGAAGCTTTCTTT
CASSLRTVNTEAFF
>NA|TRBJ1-5|NA|TRBV18
TGTGCCAGCTCCCCGGGTATTGATCAGCCCCAGCATTTT
CASSPGIDQPQHF
>TRBD2|TRBJ2-3|NA|TRBV10-3
TGTGCCATCAGGGAAAGCGGGAGAGGCACAGATACGCAGTATTTT
CAIRESGRGTDTQYF
>NA|TRBJ2-1|few|TRBV20-1
TGCAGTGCTTTAGGGTTTGAGCAGTTCTTC
CSALGFEQFF
>NA|TRBJ2-6|NA|TRBV9
TGTGCCAGCCTCAAACAAAGTCGGGCCAACGTCCTGACTTTC
CASLKQSRANVLTF
>NA|TRBJ1-4|NA|TRBV5-5
TGTGCCAGCAGCTTTTGGGATGCAACTAATGAAAAACTGTTTTTT
CASSFWDATNEKLFF
>NA|TRBJ2-1|NA|TRBV18
TGTGCCAGCTCACCAGGGCTCCTTACTTACAATGAGCAGTTCTTC
CASSPGLLTYNEQFF
>TRBD2|TRBJ2-5|NA|TRBV4-2
TGTGCCAGCAGCCAAGATGATATCAGAGCGACTAGCGGGAGGGAGACCCAGTACTTC
CASSQDDIRATSGRETQYF
>NA|TRBJ1-2|few|TRBV19
TGTGCCAGTAGTCCGACGAGTAGGGAGGGCTATGGCTACACCTTC
CASSPTSREGYGYTF
>NA|TRBJ2-5|few|TRBV7-8
TGTGCCAGCAGGAAGACAGTCCAAGAGACCCAGTACTTC
CASRKTVQETQYF
>NA|TRBJ2-7|NA|TRBV28
TGTGCCAGCAGTTTATGGGGGGACTCCATCGGATACGAGCAGTACTTC
CASSLWGDSIGYEQYF
>NA|TRBJ2-1|NA|TRBV5-4
TGTGCCAGCAGGGCCGGGGCTAGTCAACGCAATGAGCAGTTCTTC
CASRAGASQRNEQFF
>NA|TRBJ1-1|NA|TRBV6-1
TGTGCCAGCAGGGGAACGGGACTGTACACTGAAGCTTTCTTT
CASRGTGLYTEAFF
>NA|TRBJ1-4|NA|TRBV5-1
TGCGCCAGCAGAACTAATGAAAAACTGTTTTTT
CASRTNEKLFF
>NA|TRBJ2-7|many|TRBV10-3
TGTGCCATCAGTGGTCCCGCCCACGAGCAGTACTTC
CAISGPAHEQYF
>NA|TRBJ1-1|few|TRBV10-3
TGTGCCACCCACGGAGGGAACACTGAAGCTTTCTTT
CATHGGNTEAFF
>TRBD1|TRBJ2-7|NA|TRBV25-1
TGTGCCAGCAGTGAGGAGACAGGGATGTACGAGCAGTACTTC
CASSEETGMYEQYF
>NA|TRBJ1-2|few|TRBV11-2
TGTGCCAGCAGCTTAGAGCCCGGCGACGCCTACTATGGCTACACCTTC
CASSLEPGDAYYGYTF
>TRBD1|TRBJ2-3|NA|TRBV15
TGTGCCACCAGCAGAGAGGACAGGGTAGTCGATACGCAGTATTTT
CATSREDRVVDTQYF
>TRBD2|TRBJ2-1|NA|TRBV7-2
TGTGCCAGCAGCTGGGGGACTAGCGGCAATGAGCAGTTCTTC
CASSWGTSGNEQFF
>NA|TRBJ2-2|NA|TRBV19
TGTGCCAGTACCCCAGGGTTCACCGGGGAGCTGTTTTTT
CASTPGFTGELFF